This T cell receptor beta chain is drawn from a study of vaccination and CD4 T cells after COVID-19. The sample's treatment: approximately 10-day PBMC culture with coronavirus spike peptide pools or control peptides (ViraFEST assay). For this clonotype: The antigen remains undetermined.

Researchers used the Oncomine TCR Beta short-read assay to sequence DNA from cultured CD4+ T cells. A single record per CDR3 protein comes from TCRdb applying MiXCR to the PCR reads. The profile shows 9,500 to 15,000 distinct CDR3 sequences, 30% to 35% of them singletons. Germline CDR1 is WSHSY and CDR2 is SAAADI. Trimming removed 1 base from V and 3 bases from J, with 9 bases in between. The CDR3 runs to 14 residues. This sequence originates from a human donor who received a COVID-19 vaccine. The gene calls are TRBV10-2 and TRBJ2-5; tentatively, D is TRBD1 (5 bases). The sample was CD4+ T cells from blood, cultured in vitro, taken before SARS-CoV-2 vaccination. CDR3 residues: CASSEFRTKETQYF. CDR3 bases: TGCGCCAGCAGTGAGTTCCGGACAAAAGAGACCCAGTACTTC.